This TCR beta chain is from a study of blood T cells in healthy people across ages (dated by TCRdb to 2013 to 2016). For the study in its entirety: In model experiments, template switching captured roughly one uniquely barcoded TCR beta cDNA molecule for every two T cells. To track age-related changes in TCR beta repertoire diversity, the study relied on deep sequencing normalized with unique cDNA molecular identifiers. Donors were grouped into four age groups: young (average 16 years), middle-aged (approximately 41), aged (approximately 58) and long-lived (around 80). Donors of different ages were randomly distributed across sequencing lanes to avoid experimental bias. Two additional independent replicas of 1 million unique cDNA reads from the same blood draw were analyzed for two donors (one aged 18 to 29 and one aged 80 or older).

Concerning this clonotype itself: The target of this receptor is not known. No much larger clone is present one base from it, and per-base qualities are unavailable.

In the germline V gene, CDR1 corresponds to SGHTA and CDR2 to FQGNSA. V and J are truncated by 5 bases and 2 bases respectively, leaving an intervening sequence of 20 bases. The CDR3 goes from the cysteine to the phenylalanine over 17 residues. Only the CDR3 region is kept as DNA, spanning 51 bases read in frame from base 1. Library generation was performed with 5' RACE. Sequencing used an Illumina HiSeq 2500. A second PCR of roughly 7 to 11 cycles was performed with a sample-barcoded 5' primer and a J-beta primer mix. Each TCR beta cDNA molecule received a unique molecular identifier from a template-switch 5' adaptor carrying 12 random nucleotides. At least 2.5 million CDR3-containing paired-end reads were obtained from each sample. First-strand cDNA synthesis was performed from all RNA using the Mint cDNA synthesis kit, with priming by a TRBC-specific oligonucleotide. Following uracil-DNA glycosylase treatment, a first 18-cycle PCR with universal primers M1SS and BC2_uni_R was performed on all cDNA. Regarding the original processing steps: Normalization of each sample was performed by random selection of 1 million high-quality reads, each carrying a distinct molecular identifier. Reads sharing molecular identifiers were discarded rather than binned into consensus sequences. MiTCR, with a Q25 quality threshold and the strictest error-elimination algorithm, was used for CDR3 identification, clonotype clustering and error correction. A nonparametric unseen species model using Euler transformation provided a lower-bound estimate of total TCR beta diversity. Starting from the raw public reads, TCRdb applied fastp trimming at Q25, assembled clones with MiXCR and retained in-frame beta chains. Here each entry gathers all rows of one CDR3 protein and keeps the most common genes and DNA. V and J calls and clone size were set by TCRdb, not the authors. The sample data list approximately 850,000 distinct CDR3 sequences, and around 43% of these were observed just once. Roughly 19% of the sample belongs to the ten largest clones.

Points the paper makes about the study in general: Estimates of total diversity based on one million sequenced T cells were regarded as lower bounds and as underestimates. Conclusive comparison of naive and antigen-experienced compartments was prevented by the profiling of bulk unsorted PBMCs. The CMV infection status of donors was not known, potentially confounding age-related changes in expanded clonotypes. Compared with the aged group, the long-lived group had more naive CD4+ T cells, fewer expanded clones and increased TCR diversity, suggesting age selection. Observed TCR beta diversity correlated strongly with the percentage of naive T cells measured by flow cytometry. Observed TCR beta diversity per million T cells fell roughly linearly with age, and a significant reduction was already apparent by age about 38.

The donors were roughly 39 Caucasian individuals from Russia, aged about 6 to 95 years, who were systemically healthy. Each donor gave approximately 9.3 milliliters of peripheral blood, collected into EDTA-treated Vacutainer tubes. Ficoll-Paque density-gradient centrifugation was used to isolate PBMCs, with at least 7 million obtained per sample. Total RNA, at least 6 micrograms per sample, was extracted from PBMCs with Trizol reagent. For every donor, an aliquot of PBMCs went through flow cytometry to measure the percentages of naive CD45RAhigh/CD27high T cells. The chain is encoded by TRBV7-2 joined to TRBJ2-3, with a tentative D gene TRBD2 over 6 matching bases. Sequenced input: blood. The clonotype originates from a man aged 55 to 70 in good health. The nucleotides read TGTGCCAGCAGCCTGCCCCCATTGGGAGGACCCACAGATACGCAGTATTTT. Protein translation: CASSLPPLGGPTDTQYF.